These 29 T cell receptor beta chains share one sample of origin, sequenced in a study of T-cell memory formation after mild COVID-19. TCRdb redid the calling of the 5' RACE reads with MiXCR, one entry per CDR3 protein. The sample carries fewer than 300,000 distinct CDR3 sequences, roughly 18% recorded once. The specimen sequenced was PBMCs or a T cell subset sorted from them (not recorded which). Every receptor here comes from a man aged 18-30 years who had mild COVID-19 (a few samples of this study predate the infection). Cell type and time point are not known.

The table lists this clonotype with a few counts. The chain recombines TRBV6-6 with TRBJ2-7, with a weak D call TRBD1 (5 bases). There are 12 residues in the CDR3. The V end lost 6 bases, the J end lost 3 bases, and 9 bases lay between the germline ends. Germline CDR1 MNHNY, CDR2 SVGAGI (reference sequence). The DNA for the CDR3 is TGTGCCAGCAGGCAGGGAAGCTACGAGCAGTACTTC. It encodes CASRQGSYEQYF.

In its sample, this clonotype was seen many times. The chain has TRBV5-1 and TRBJ2-5; D gene uncertain. There are 13 residues in the CDR3. Per the germline V gene, CDR1 is SGHRS and CDR2 is YFSETQ. Trimming left V 2 bases short and J 1 base short, with 6 bases between. CDR3 residues: CASSLSTQETQYF. CDR3 in DNA: TGCGCCAGCAGCTTAAGCACCCAAGAGACCCAGTACTTC.

This clonotype has a handful of counts. This rearrangement joins TRBV12-3 or TRBV12-4 to TRBJ1-5, with TRBD1 matching over 9 bases. Losses at the gene ends were 6 bases for V and 7 bases for J; bases not matched to a gene: 10. The CDR3 loop spans 15 amino acids. CDR3 in DNA: TGTGCCAGCAGCCCCTCCGGGACAGGGAGGCAGCCCCAGCATTTT. Amino acids: CASSPSGTGRQPQHF.

CDR3 in amino acids: CASREGASYEQYV. The CDR3 DNA follows: TGTGCCAGCCGTGAGGGGGCCTCCTACGAGCAGTACGTC. The chain joins TRBV3-2 to TRBJ2-7; the table's D gene call, TRBD1, was not cross checked with the DNA. TRBV3-2 is flagged as a pseudogene. The CDR3 is 13 amino acids.

This clonotype has just a few counts. The V and J genes are TRBV5-5 and TRBJ2-4, with D possibly matching TRBD1 (5 bases). V lost 3 bases and J lost 6, with 13 bases in between. Germline CDR1 is SGHKS and CDR2 is YYEKEE (reference sequence). CDR3 length: 14 residues. CDR3 sequence: CASSSADILNIQYF. In nucleotides, the CDR3 is TGTGCCAGCAGCTCGGCGGACATTTTAAACATTCAGTACTTC.

The chain joins TRBV20-1 to TRBJ1-4; D not resolved. Germline lookup yields CDR1 DFQATT and CDR2 SNEGSKA (reference sequence). The CDR3 totals 18 residues. The ends were cut back, 0 bases at V and 0 bases at J, with 17 bases in the middle. The CDR3 nucleotides read TGCAGTGCTAGAGAGGAGGGCGGAATAACTACAACTAATGAAAAACTGTTTTTT. This codes for CSAREEGGITTTNEKLFF.

This clonotype was seen more than once but under ten times. V is TRBV5-1 and J is TRBJ2-5; TRBD1 agrees at 11 bases. After removal of 4 bases from V and 4 bases from J, the junction contained 6 bases not matched to a gene. This CDR3 is built from 15 residues. The germline gives CDR1 SGHRS, CDR2 YFSETQ. CDR3 in amino acids: CASSSTGTGGETQYF. The CDR3 DNA follows: TGCGCCAGCAGCAGTACCGGGACAGGGGGAGAGACCCAGTACTTC.

This clonotype was counted between two and nine times. The rearrangement joins TRBV6-2 or TRBV6-3 to TRBJ2-7; D might be TRBD1 (5 bases). V lost 0 bases and J lost 6, with 12 bases in between. Germline V lookup: CDR1 MNHEY, CDR2 SVGEGT. The CDR3 contains 14 residues. CDR3 in amino acids: CASSYSAGQGEQYF. In DNA, the CDR3 is TGTGCCAGCAGTTACTCGGCAGGGCAGGGCGAGCAGTACTTC.

V and J are TRBV6-2 or TRBV6-3 and TRBJ2-2; a weak D match, TRBD2 (6 bases). V was pared by 0 bases and J by 7 bases, with 12 bases between. Germline CDR1 reads MNHEY; CDR2 reads SVGEGT. The CDR3 spans 15 residues. The CDR3 spells CASSYSNAEGGELFF. The DNA of the CDR3 is TGTGCCAGCAGTTACTCGAACGCGGAGGGCGGGGAGCTGTTTTTT.

The genes are TRBV9 and TRBJ2-7; D might be TRBD1 or TRBD2, each matching 5 bases. There are 16 residues in the CDR3. The V end lost 0 bases, the J end lost 7 bases, and 20 bases lay between the germline ends. Germline assignment: CDR1 SGDLS and CDR2 YYNGEE. CDR3 coding DNA: TGTGCCAGCAGCGTAGTTGGGACCCCGGGCCTTACGGAGCAGTACTTC. This codes for CASSVVGTPGLTEQYF. Full variable domain (missing parts from reference TRBV9 and TRBJ2-7): DSGVTQTPKHLITATGQRVTLRCSPRSGDLSVYWYQQSLDQGLQFLIQYYNGEERAKGNILERFSAQQFPDLHSELNLSSLELGDSALYFCASSVVGTPGLTEQYFGPGTRLTVT.

This clonotype was observed at least ten times. This chain uses TRBV11-2 with TRBJ2-5, with TRBD2 matching 15 bases. This CDR3 is built from 19 residues. V lost 0 bases to trimming and J lost 5 bases; unmatched junction nucleotides: 10. The germline V gene has CDR1 SGHAT and CDR2 FQNNGV. The CDR3 bases are TGTGCCAGCAGCTTAGATGGACTAGCGGGGGGGCCGCTCTGGGAGACCCAGTACTTC. It encodes CASSLDGLAGGPLWETQYF. Supplemented by reference TRBV11-2 and TRBJ2-5, the full variable domain reads EAGVAQSPRYKIIEKRQSVAFWCNPISGHATLYWYQQILGQGPKLLIQFQNNGVVDDSQLPKDRFSAERLKGVDSTLKIQPAKLEDSAVYLCASSLDGLAGGPLWETQYFGPGTRLLVL.

This clonotype was counted a few times. This chain connects TRBV7-3 to TRBJ2-1; 8 nucleotides line up with TRBD2. This CDR3 region has 15 residues. The V segment lost 3 bases and the J segment 4 bases; nucleotides outside the gene matches: 5. Germline CDR1 is SGHTA and CDR2 is FQGTGA. CDR3 in amino acids: CASSFGRGFYNEQFF. The DNA for the CDR3 is TGTGCCAGCAGCTTCGGGAGGGGATTTTACAATGAGCAGTTCTTC.

The chain couples TRBV7-9 to TRBJ1-1, with D maybe TRBD1 (5 bases). The CDR3 is 15 amino acids. The germline gives CDR1 SEHNR, CDR2 FQNEAQ (reference sequence). V lost 5 bases, J lost 0 bases, and 13 bases lay in between. The CDR3, as DNA: TGTGCCAGCAGCCCCACCACAGGCCTGAACACTGAAGCTTTCTTT. Amino acids: CASSPTTGLNTEAFF.

This clonotype was seen more than once but under ten times. CDR3 loop: CSANIGTGRYNEQFF. The DNA for the CDR3 is TGCAGTGCTAACATCGGGACAGGGAGGTACAATGAGCAGTTCTTC. The chain joins TRBV20-1 to TRBJ2-1; 9 bases are a match to TRBD1. The CDR3 covers 15 residues. Per the germline V gene, CDR1 is DFQATT and CDR2 is SNEGSKA (reference sequence). J was trimmed by 4 bases and V by 4 bases; bases with no gene match: 8.

CDR3 nucleotides: TGCAGCGTCTCCCAGACTAGCGGGGGCCAGGGGGAGACCCAGTACTTC. Amino acid sequence: CSVSQTSGGQGETQYF. This sequence joins TRBV29-1 and TRBJ2-5; 12 bases fit TRBD2. There are 16 residues in the CDR3. The junction had 13 bases not matched to a gene; V was cut back by 6 bases and J by 5 bases. Germline CDR1 is SQVTM and CDR2 is ANQGSEA.

In this sample, this clonotype turned up a few times. The gene calls are TRBV5-1 and TRBJ2-3, with a tentative D call TRBD2 (6 bases). Per the germline V gene, CDR1 is SGHRS and CDR2 is YFSETQ. Trimming stripped 4 bases from V and 3 bases from J, with 15 bases between. The CDR3 contains 15 residues. The CDR3 nucleotides read TGCGCCAGCAGCGAGGGACCCGGAGGGACAGATACGCAGTATTTT. It specifies CASSEGPGGTDTQYF.

This clonotype was counted between two and nine times. The rearrangement joins TRBV7-2 to TRBJ2-1, with D perhaps matching TRBD2 (5 bases). The CDR3 is 14 amino acids. V was cut by 5 bases and J by 8 bases, with 16 bases left in between. CDR1 is SGHTA, CDR2 FQGNSA, per germline. In DNA, the CDR3 is TGTGCCAGCAGCCCTTCTTGGGTTAGCGATGAGCAGTTCTTC. Translated, it gives CASSPSWVSDEQFF.

Ten or more counts support this clonotype. The chain couples TRBV4-2 to TRBJ1-1; D gene unclear. V was trimmed by 1 base and J by 3 bases, leaving 12 bases between them. The CDR3 consists of 15 residues. In germline, CDR1 is LGHNA, CDR2 YNFKEQ. The CDR3 nucleotides read TGTGCCAGCAGCCAAGGGGCTCGGGAGGACACTGAAGCTTTCTTT. Protein: CASSQGAREDTEAFF.

Only a few counts were recorded for this clonotype. The chain recombines TRBV2 with TRBJ2-7, with 10 bases lining up with TRBD2. The length of the CDR3 is 14 residues. V dropped 5 bases and J dropped 0; count of bases not matched to a gene: 1. Germline V lookup: CDR1 SNHLY, CDR2 FYNNEI. CDR3 DNA: TGTGCCAGCAGTCGGACTAGCGGCTCCTACGAGCAGTACTTC. Translated, it gives CASSRTSGSYEQYF.

This clonotype has more than one count but fewer than ten. This sequence joins TRBV6-5 and TRBJ2-2; 9 nucleotides line up with TRBD2. The J segment lost 8 bases and the V segment lost 4 bases, leaving 8 bases of the junction unmatched. The CDR3 is 15 residues long. Germline loops: CDR1 MNHEY, CDR2 SVGAGI. The CDR3 is CASSSLAGPEGELFF. CDR3 sequence (DNA): TGTGCCAGCAGTTCTCTAGCGGGGCCCGAGGGGGAGCTGTTTTTT.

This chain links TRBV28 with TRBJ2-4, with D possibly being TRBD1 or TRBD2 (6 bases each). V gave up 4 bases and J gave up 1 base, with 17 bases separating them. The CDR3 length is 17 residues. Per the germline V gene, CDR1 is MDHEN and CDR2 is SYDVKM. CDR3 amino acids: CASSSQGGIDAKNIQYF. For the CDR3, the DNA is TGTGCCAGCAGTTCGCAAGGGGGGATCGATGCCAAAAACATTCAGTACTTC.

There are many counts of this clonotype. This chain joins TRBV6-1 and TRBJ2-7; TRBD2 aligns across 9 bases. The CDR3 spans 15 residues. Germline V gene lookup returns CDR1 MNHNS and CDR2 SASEGT. V shed 3 bases and J 3 bases; nucleotides not matched to a gene: 6. Here the CDR3 reads CASSDSGTSRYEQYF. CDR3 DNA sequence: TGTGCCAGCAGTGATTCTGGGACTAGCCGCTACGAGCAGTACTTC.

The chain links TRBV6-5 to TRBJ1-6, with a weak D call TRBD1 (6 bases). Germline CDR1 and CDR2: MNHEY and SVGAGI. The V end lost 6 bases, the J end lost 9 bases, and 18 bases lay between the germline ends. The CDR3 spans 15 residues. CDR3 nucleotides: TGTGCCAGCAGCGTTCAGGCGGCCAGGGGTTCACCCCTCCACTTT. It specifies CASSVQAARGSPLHF.

This clonotype was observed a handful of times. The chain uses TRBV12-3 or TRBV12-4 and TRBJ1-6; TRBD1 aligns across 8 bases. This CDR3 is built from 13 residues. With V trimmed by 7 bases and J by 10 bases, 6 bases remained unmatched. CDR3 nucleotide sequence: TGTGCCAGCACCCCAGGGGGCGAATCACCCCTCCACTTT. It specifies CASTPGGESPLHF.

This clonotype was counted ten times or more. This chain links TRBV7-8 with TRBJ1-1; 9 bases agree with TRBD1. Losses at the gene ends were 5 bases for V and 1 base for J; bases not matched to a gene: 2. The germline CDR1 and CDR2 sequences are SGHVS and FQNEAQ. This CDR3 has 14 residues. CDR3 DNA sequence: TGTGCCAGCAGCCTGGACAGGGGGAACACTGAAGCTTTCTTT. This gives the protein CASSLDRGNTEAFF.

The genes are TRBV12-3 or TRBV12-4 and TRBJ1-1; D is perhaps TRBD1 (6 bases). V shed 8 bases and J shed 10 bases, with 17 bases lying between them. This CDR3 region has 12 residues. Here the CDR3 DNA reads TGTGCCAGCGGGGGGGCCGAAGGAACAGCTTTCTTT. It translates to CASGGAEGTAFF.

The chain carries TRBV29-1 and TRBJ1-2, with D hard to call. Germline loops: CDR1 SQVTM, CDR2 ANQGSEA. V shed 7 bases and J shed 8 bases, with 23 bases lying between them. The CDR3 loop spans 14 amino acids. DNA of the CDR3: TGCAGCGCGGATTTGGGTCTTGTCGGTGAGGGCTACACCTTC. Translation gives CSADLGLVGEGYTF.

Concerning this clonotype: At one of its ends the junction is not consistent with the germline gene, which may arise from a read error. V gene TRBV12-3 or TRBV12-4 combines with J gene TRBJ2-1; D remains ambiguous. The CDR3 consists of 13 residues. The CDR3 DNA sequence: TGTGCCAGCAGTTCCGGCACCTACAATGATCAGTTCTTC. It translates to CASSSGTYNDQFF.

This clonotype was seen more than once but under ten times. The chain links TRBV19 to TRBJ2-6; D might be TRBD1 or TRBD2, each matching 5 bases. Germline V gene lookup returns CDR1 LNHDA and CDR2 SQIVND (reference sequence). The V end was cut by 5 bases, the J end by 0 bases, with 11 bases between. This CDR3 is 16 amino acids long. CDR3 amino acids: CASSPVGRSGANVLTF. The DNA for the CDR3 is TGTGCCAGTAGTCCGGTGGGACGCTCTGGGGCCAACGTCCTGACTTTC.